These 12 T cell receptor beta chains share one sample of origin, sequenced in a study of CD8+CD57+ T cells in acquired aplastic anemia. Genomic DNA served as template for TCR beta VDJ and CDR3 profiling. MiXCR was run by TCRdb on the reads, yielding one entry per CDR3 protein. This table has about 250,000 distinct CDR3 sequences, 47% appearing once. Sequencing involved patients with CD8+CD57+ cell expansion previously shown by flow cytometry. Sequencing was performed on sorted CD4+, CD8+, or CD8+CD57+ T cells (not recorded which) from PBMCs. Every receptor here comes from a human donor with aplastic anemia.

This clonotype has only one observation. This rearrangement joins TRBV19 to TRBJ2-5; 8 bases agree with TRBD1. CDR3 size: 15 residues. Germline trimming cut 6 bases from V and 7 bases from J; bases unmatched to any gene: 13. Germline CDR1 and CDR2: LNHDA and SQIVND (reference sequence). The CDR3 is CASRQTGGFSGTQYF. CDR3 sequence (DNA): TGTGCCAGTAGGCAAACAGGGGGATTTTCGGGGACCCAGTACTTC.

The chain carries TRBV6-2 or TRBV6-3 and TRBJ2-5, with 9 bases fitting TRBD1. Germline V CDR1 and CDR2: MNHEY, SVGEGT. The ends lost 5 bases at V and 4 bases at J; junction bases unmatched: 11. There are 16 residues in the CDR3. DNA of the CDR3: TGTGCCAGCAGTGCCGCCGGGACAGGGTATAGAGAGACCCAGTACTTC. Translating it yields CASSAAGTGYRETQYF.

This clonotype was detected once. A much more abundant neighbour one base away suggests this may be a read error. J is TRBJ1-5 and V is TRBV5-6, with D unresolved. CDR3 length: 14 amino acids. Trimming removed 3 bases from V and 1 base from J, with 8 bases in between. CDR1 and CDR2 (germline): SGHDT, YYEEEE. CDR3 region: CASSSLGSNQPQHF. CDR3 nucleotides: TGTGCCAGCAGCTCCCTGGGGAGCAATCAGCCCCAGCATTTT.

This clonotype was seen ten or more times. CDR3: CASSVSGLVYEQYF. The DNA of the CDR3 is TGTGCCAGCAGCGTGTCGGGACTAGTCTACGAGCAGTACTTC. The chain carries TRBV9 and TRBJ2-7; 8 bases match TRBD2. This CDR3 is built from 14 residues. Germline CDR1 and CDR2: SGDLS and YYNGEE. After removal of 2 bases from V and 3 bases from J, the junction contained 4 bases not matched to a gene.

At least ten counts were recorded for this clonotype. The DNA of the CDR3 is TGTGCCAGCAGCTTAGTAGCTTATAATCCGTTCTTC. Its protein is CASSLVAYNPFF. This chain links TRBV7-9 with TRBJ2-1; D uncertain. The CDR3 is 12 amino acids. In germline, CDR1 is SEHNR, CDR2 FQNEAQ (reference sequence). V was clipped by 1 base and J by 15 bases, with 13 bases between them.

This clonotype was seen a single time. This sequence joins TRBV20-1 and TRBJ1-5; the D gene is possibly TRBD1 (6 bases). The CDR3 has 14 residues. CDR1 and CDR2 from the germline V gene are DFQATT and SNEGSKA (reference sequence). Trimming stripped 3 bases from V and 3 bases from J, with 12 bases between. CDR3 in amino acids: CSARGEGDNQPQHF. CDR3 DNA sequence: TGCAGTGCTAGGGGGGAGGGGGACAATCAGCCCCAGCATTTT.

The chain links TRBV24-1 to TRBJ2-5, with 7 bases fitting TRBD1. V was pared by 9 bases and J by 2 bases, with 8 bases of the junction left unmatched. This CDR3 is built from 14 residues. Germline V gene sequence: CDR1 KGHDR, CDR2 SFDVKD. Written as DNA, the CDR3 is TGTGCCACCGCGACAGGGATTCCTCAAGAGACCCAGTACTTC. Translating it yields CATATGIPQETQYF.

The V and J genes are TRBV15 and TRBJ1-6, with D perhaps TRBD1 (5 bases). Trimming removed 5 bases from V and 8 bases from J, with 10 bases in between. The CDR3 length is 13 residues. The germline CDR1 and CDR2 sequences are LNHNV and YYDKDF (reference sequence). The CDR3 loop reads CATSVGDHSPLHF. CDR3 DNA sequence: TGTGCCACCAGCGTGGGGGATCATTCACCCCTCCACTTT.

The table lists this clonotype with many counts. The chain employs TRBV5-6 and TRBJ2-2; no firm D call. The germline V gene encodes CDR1 SGHDT and CDR2 YYEEEE. V lost 7 bases, J lost 6 bases, and 10 bases lay in between. The CDR3 runs 12 residues. CDR3 nucleotide sequence: TGTGCCAGCTTGTCGCCCTCCGGGGAGCTGTTTTTT. Its protein is CASLSPSGELFF.

The chain is built from TRBV6-1 and TRBJ2-3, with 8 positions matching TRBD2. The CDR3 spans 16 residues. CDR1 and CDR2 (germline): MNHNS, SASEGT. The trim removed 6 bases at V and 0 bases at J, leaving 8 bases unmatched. CDR3 bases: TGTGCCAGCAGCCCTGGGACTAGACTTAGCACAGATACGCAGTATTTT. This codes for CASSPGTRLSTDTQYF.

The rearrangement joins TRBV4-1 to TRBJ1-5; 7 nucleotides line up with TRBD1. V trimming: 0 bases; J trimming: 3 bases; junction bases outside the gene matches: 11. The CDR3 runs 18 residues. CDR1 MGHRA and CDR2 YSYEKL come from the germline V gene. CDR3 bases: TGCGCCAGCAGCCAAGAAACCTCGGGACAGTATTTCAATCAGCCCCAGCATTTT. Amino acid sequence: CASSQETSGQYFNQPQHF.

The V gene is TRBV10-3, the J gene TRBJ1-5; perhaps TRBD1 as D (5 bases). CDR3 size: 18 residues. In germline, CDR1 is ENHRY, CDR2 SYGVKD. V lost 6 bases, J lost 4 bases, and 25 bases lay in between. The CDR3 coding sequence is TGTGCCATCAGCCAGGGATTGGATGAGACCTTTGGGAATCAGCCCCAGCATTTT. This gives the protein CAISQGLDETFGNQPQHF.